This T cell receptor beta chain was observed in a study of T cell responses to AZD1222 COVID-19 vaccine. Study as a whole: Investigators merged groups given second doses at roughly 4 or roughly 12 weeks. Study conclusions and caveats: It should be noted that donors were predominantly white British and more often female, and clonal diversity was possibly underestimated. Sampling captured repertoires only after the peak T cell response.

Comment on this clone: Its target is not known.

V was trimmed by 6 bases and J by 7 bases, leaving 18 bases between them. Per the germline V gene, CDR1 is SNHLY and CDR2 is FYNNEI. This CDR3 contains 14 residues. Profiled with immunoSEQ multiplex PCR; TCRdb holds only in-frame clones, not every one. Among more than 95,000 clones listed, roughly 89% were seen once. This TCR came from an adult in good health. The sample in question was peripheral blood, obtained on day 0 of AZD1222 vaccination. This chain connects TRBV2 to TRBJ1-2; tentative D call: TRBD1 (6 bases). CDR3 in DNA: TGTGCCAGCAGGTCCCAGGGGACGTCTCCTGGCTACACCTTC. The encoded protein is CASRSQGTSPGYTF.